The clone carrying this TCR beta chain is large within its sample. Its specificity is not known. CDR3 length: 13 amino acids. Trimming pared 4 bases from V and 0 bases from J, leaving 7 bases between. In germline, CDR1 is SGHRS, CDR2 YFSETQ. This specimen belongs to a study of OX40 agonist ivuxolimab in advanced cancers. The method was immunoSEQ multiplex PCR; TCRdb's version includes in-frame clones alone and lacks a portion of them. The sample consists of tens of thousands of clones, 86% of them appearing once. Study results and limitations: Antigen specificity remained undetermined for the expanded peripheral T cells.

Patients who had autoimmune disease history or got systemic immunosuppression were left out. The timepoints at which blood was sampled were baseline, cycle 4 day 1, and cycle 7 day 1. The material sequenced was CD4+ or CD8+ T cells sorted from blood, taken in a trial of the OX40 agonist ivuxolimab. This chain connects TRBV5-1 to TRBJ1-2; D remains ambiguous. This sequence originates from an adult with an advanced solid tumor such as melanoma, head and neck, liver or kidney cancer. The CDR3 DNA is TGCGCCAGCAGCGTAGGAACTAACTATGGCTACACCTTC. This codes for CASSVGTNYGYTF.